This is a list of T cell receptor beta chains from one sample in a study of control samples from healthy donors and cancer patients. Sequenced by immunoSEQ multiplex PCR; TCRdb stores in-frame clones only, minus some. Here the sample spans about 130,000 clones, about nine tenths being singletons. Material: PBMCs. The receptor source for this set is a man aged 45-65 years with head and neck cancer. Both conserved end residues are part of each CDR3. The D gene is left open where the match is weak. Where a row states a size, it is once, few, many or the class of an expanded clone; other rows omit it.

d_gene: TRBD1; j_gene: TRBJ2-7; abundance: .; v_gene: TRBV3-1/TRBV3-2; CDR3nt: TGTGCCAGCAGCCAAGGGACAGGGGGTCAACCCTACGAGCAGTACTTC; CDR3aa: CASSQGTGGQPYEQYF
d_gene: .; j_gene: TRBJ2-3; abundance: few; v_gene: TRBV18; CDR3nt: TGTGCCAGCTCACCAGACTCCCTGGGTACGCAGTATTTT; CDR3aa: CASSPDSLGTQYF
d_gene: TRBD1; j_gene: TRBJ1-2; abundance: .; v_gene: TRBV6-5; CDR3nt: TGTGCCAGCAGTTACGACCATTTAGGGGGCGGCTACACCTTC; CDR3aa: CASSYDHLGGGYTF
d_gene: .; j_gene: TRBJ1-1; abundance: .; v_gene: TRBV21-1; CDR3nt: TGTGCCAGCAGCAAAGGGCCGAATGAAGCTTTCTTT; CDR3aa: CASSKGPNEAFF
d_gene: .; j_gene: TRBJ2-1; abundance: .; v_gene: TRBV4-2; CDR3nt: TGTGCCAGCAGCCAAGGGCTGACTTACAATGAGCAGTTCTTC; CDR3aa: CASSQGLTYNEQFF
d_gene: .; j_gene: TRBJ1-6; abundance: .; v_gene: TRBV6-1; CDR3nt: TGTGCCAGCAGTGAGTCAGGGATAGGAATGGATTCACCCCTCCACTTT; CDR3aa: CASSESGIGMDSPLHF
d_gene: TRBD2; j_gene: TRBJ2-5; abundance: .; v_gene: TRBV7-9; CDR3nt: TGTGCCAGCAGTTTCAGACTAGCGGACCCAGAGACCCAGTACTTC; CDR3aa: CASSFRLADPETQYF
d_gene: TRBD2; j_gene: TRBJ2-1; abundance: once; v_gene: TRBV9; CDR3nt: TGTGCCAGCAGCCCCCACGGTAGCGGGAGCTACAATGAGCAGTTCTTC; CDR3aa: CASSPHGSGSYNEQFF
d_gene: TRBD2; j_gene: TRBJ2-5; abundance: .; v_gene: TRBV24-1; CDR3nt: TGTGCCACCAGTGATGCCGGGAGGGTGGAGACCCAGTACTTC; CDR3aa: CATSDAGRVETQYF
d_gene: TRBD1; j_gene: TRBJ2-7; abundance: .; v_gene: TRBV10-3; CDR3nt: TGTGCCATCAGTGATCCGGGACAGAGCACCTACGAGCAGTACTTC; CDR3aa: CAISDPGQSTYEQYF
d_gene: TRBD2; j_gene: TRBJ2-2; abundance: .; v_gene: TRBV10-2; CDR3nt: TGCGCCAGCACTAGCGGGGGTTCCACCGGGGAGCTGTTTTTT; CDR3aa: CASTSGGSTGELFF
d_gene: .; j_gene: TRBJ2-3; abundance: few; v_gene: TRBV5-1; CDR3nt: TGCGCCAGCAGAACAGGGACAGATACGCAGTATTTT; CDR3aa: CASRTGTDTQYF
d_gene: .; j_gene: TRBJ2-1; abundance: few; v_gene: TRBV27; CDR3nt: TGTGCCAGCAGTTTCGTTGCGGAGCTCTACAATGAGCAGTTCTTC; CDR3aa: CASSFVAELYNEQFF
d_gene: .; j_gene: TRBJ1-2; abundance: .; v_gene: TRBV7-2; CDR3nt: TGTGCCAGCAGCTTAGTCGGGCTCCTACCGTATGGCTACACCTTC; CDR3aa: CASSLVGLLPYGYTF
d_gene: TRBD1; j_gene: TRBJ1-5; abundance: .; v_gene: TRBV28; CDR3nt: TGTGCCAGCAGTCCAGGGGGGCGTAATCAGCCCCAGCATTTT; CDR3aa: CASSPGGRNQPQHF
d_gene: TRBD2; j_gene: TRBJ2-3; abundance: .; v_gene: TRBV2; CDR3nt: TGTGCCAGCACCTTAACCGCTAGCGGAGATACGCAGTATTTT; CDR3aa: CASTLTASGDTQYF
d_gene: .; j_gene: TRBJ2-3; abundance: .; v_gene: TRBV5-1; CDR3nt: TGCGCCAGCAGCTTGGACCTGAGCACAGATACGCAGTATTTT; CDR3aa: CASSLDLSTDTQYF
d_gene: .; j_gene: TRBJ2-1; abundance: .; v_gene: TRBV27; CDR3nt: TGTGCCAGCAGTTCCTCGGTGGGGGGGCGACATGAGCAGTTCTTC; CDR3aa: CASSSSVGGRHEQFF
d_gene: .; j_gene: TRBJ1-2; abundance: .; v_gene: TRBV10-3; CDR3nt: TGTGCCATCAGTGAGGCGAGCCTTTGGGGCTACACCTTC; CDR3aa: CAISEASLWGYTF
d_gene: .; j_gene: TRBJ2-2; abundance: once; v_gene: TRBV28; CDR3nt: TGTGCCAGCACCCCGCCGCTCCTCGCGAACACCGGGGAGCTGTTTTTT; CDR3aa: CASTPPLLANTGELFF
d_gene: .; j_gene: TRBJ1-1; abundance: .; v_gene: TRBV11-2; CDR3nt: TGTGCCAGCAGCCGTCCTTGGAACACTGAAGCTTTCTTT; CDR3aa: CASSRPWNTEAFF
d_gene: .; j_gene: TRBJ2-7; abundance: .; v_gene: TRBV18; CDR3nt: TGTGCCAGCTCACCAAGGACTCTCAGCCACGCCGACGAGCAGTACTTC; CDR3aa: CASSPRTLSHADEQYF
d_gene: TRBD2; j_gene: TRBJ2-7; abundance: .; v_gene: TRBV12-3/TRBV12-4; CDR3nt: TGTGCCAGCAGCCGCGGGGGGACCTACGAGCAGTACTTC; CDR3aa: CASSRGGTYEQYF